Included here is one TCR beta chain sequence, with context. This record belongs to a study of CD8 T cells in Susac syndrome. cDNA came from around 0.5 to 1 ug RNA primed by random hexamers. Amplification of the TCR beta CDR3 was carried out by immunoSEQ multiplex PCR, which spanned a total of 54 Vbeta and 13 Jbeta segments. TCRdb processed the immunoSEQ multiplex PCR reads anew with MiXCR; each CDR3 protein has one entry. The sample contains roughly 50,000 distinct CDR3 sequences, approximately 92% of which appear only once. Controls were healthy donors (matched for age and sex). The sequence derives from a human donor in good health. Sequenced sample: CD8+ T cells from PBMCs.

This CDR3 reads CASSLLGAEQFF. In DNA form, the CDR3 reads TGCGCCAGCAGCTTGTTGGGAGCTGAGCAGTTCTTC. The rearrangement links TRBV5-1 to TRBJ2-1; D may be TRBD2 (5 bases). Germline-derived CDR1 and CDR2 are SGHRS and YFSETQ. The CDR3 is made up of 12 amino acids. The V end was cut by 1 base, the J end by 9 bases, with 8 bases between.